The clone carrying this TCR beta chain came up a few times. MiXCR, run by TCRdb on the reads, gives a single entry per CDR3 protein. The data contain about 490,000 distinct CDR3 sequences, approximately 16% of them singletons. The record originates from a study of T cell repertoires in cytomegalovirus infection. The CDR3 runs 17 residues. The ends lost 4 bases at V and 1 base at J; junction bases unmatched: 6. Germline CDR1 SGHRS, CDR2 YFSETQ. The specimen was CD8+ T cells from PBMCs. This TCR came from a human donor in good health (CMV status not recorded). Some clones in this sample may be carry-over from other donors' samples. V and J are TRBV5-1 and TRBJ2-1; TRBD2 aligns across 12 bases. For the CDR3, the DNA is TGCGCCAGCAGCGGCGGACTAGCGGGACCTTCCTACAATGAGCAGTTCTTC. It yields the protein CASSGGLAGPSYNEQFF. Filled out from reference TRBV5-1 and TRBJ2-1, the complete variable domain reads KAGVTQTPRYLIKTRGQQVTLSCSPISGHRSVSWYQQTPGQGLQFLFEYFSETQRNKGNFPGRFSGRQFSNSRSEMNVSTLELGDSALYLCASSGGLAGPSYNEQFFGPGTRLTVL.